This T cell receptor beta chain was sequenced during a study of control samples from healthy donors and cancer patients. Germline CDR1 SGHRS, CDR2 YFSETQ. The CDR3 extends over 15 amino acids. Trimming removed 0 bases at V and 5 bases at J, with 14 bases between. Generated by immunoSEQ multiplex PCR, the TCRdb table keeps only in-frame clones and is missing some. Among around 90,000 clones, around four fifths were seen once, and the ten largest hold approximately 20%. This chain uses TRBV5-1 with TRBJ2-5; D call uncertain. The clonotype originates from a man aged 25 to 40 in good health. Sequenced: blood. CDR3 residues: CASSLDLANRETQYF. The CDR3 DNA follows: TGCGCCAGCAGCTTGGATTTGGCAAATCGGGAGACCCAGTACTTC.